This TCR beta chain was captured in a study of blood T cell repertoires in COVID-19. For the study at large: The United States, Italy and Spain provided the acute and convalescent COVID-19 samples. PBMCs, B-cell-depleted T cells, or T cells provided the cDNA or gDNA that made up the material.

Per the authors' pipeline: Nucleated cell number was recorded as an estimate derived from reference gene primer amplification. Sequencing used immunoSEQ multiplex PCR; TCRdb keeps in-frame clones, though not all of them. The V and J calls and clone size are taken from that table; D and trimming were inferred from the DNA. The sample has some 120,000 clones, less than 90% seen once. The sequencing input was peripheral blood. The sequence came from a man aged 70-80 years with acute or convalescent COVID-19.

The CDR3, as DNA: TGTGCCAGCAGCTTGTATCTACAGCCCAACACTGAAGCTTTCTTT. This sequence encodes CASSLYLQPNTEAFF. J is TRBJ1-1 and V is TRBV5-5, with D unresolved. Germline assignment: CDR1 SGHKS and CDR2 YYEKEE (reference sequence). The germline V and J ends were trimmed by 1 base and 2 bases, with 12 bases remaining between them. CDR3 size: 15 residues.